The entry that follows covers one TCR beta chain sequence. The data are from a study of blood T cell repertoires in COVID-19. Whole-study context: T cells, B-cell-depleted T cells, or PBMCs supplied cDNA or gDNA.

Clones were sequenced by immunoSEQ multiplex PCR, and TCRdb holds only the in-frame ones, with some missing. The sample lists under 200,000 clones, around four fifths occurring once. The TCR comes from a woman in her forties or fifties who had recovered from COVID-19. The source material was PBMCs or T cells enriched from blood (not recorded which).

The CDR3 DNA is TGTGCCAGCAGCTTAAATCAGGGGGGGAACACCGGGGAGCTGTTTTTT. Residues: CASSLNQGGNTGELFF. This rearrangement joins TRBV7-3 to TRBJ2-2; the D gene is possibly TRBD1 (7 bases). The germline CDR1 and CDR2 sequences are SGHTA and FQGTGA. With 1 base removed from V and 1 base from J, the gap between germline ends came to 10 bases. The CDR3 has 16 residues.